These 12 T cell receptor beta chains were all obtained from the same sample, sequenced in a study of beta chain features in type 1 diabetes. The study's findings and limits: Among patients with Type 1 diabetes, TCRB CDR3s were moderately but significantly shorter in every one of the four CD4+ subsets.

These receptors lack a known antigen. cDNA synthesis used the whole RNA isolate, giving expressed TCRB sequences. Assay used: immunoSEQ multiplex PCR; TCRdb lists only in-frame clones, some missing. This sample yields tens of thousands of clones, of which roughly half are seen a single time; roughly 0.7% belongs to the top ten. Material for sequencing was central memory CD4+ T cells from blood. The receptor source for this set is a man between 25 and 39 years old with type 1 diabetes.

The rearrangement uses TRBV11-2 and TRBJ2-7, with a weak D call TRBD1 (6 bases). Germline loops: CDR1 SGHAT, CDR2 FQNNGV. The CDR3 loop spans 15 amino acids. Trimming stripped 0 bases from V and 2 bases from J, with 11 bases between. The CDR3 is CASSLDWGHTYEQYF. DNA for the CDR3: TGTGCCAGCAGCTTAGATTGGGGGCACACCTACGAGCAGTACTTC. Supplemented by reference TRBV11-2 and TRBJ2-7, the full variable domain reads EAGVAQSPRYKIIEKRQSVAFWCNPISGHATLYWYQQILGQGPKLLIQFQNNGVVDDSQLPKDRFSAERLKGVDSTLKIQPAKLEDSAVYLCASSLDWGHTYEQYFGPGTRLTVT.

This clone has just one count. J is TRBJ2-7 and V is TRBV7-2; TRBD1 is a possible D gene (5 bases). Per the germline V gene, CDR1 is SGHTA and CDR2 is FQGNSA. The CDR3 is 13 amino acids. Trimming shortened V by 5 bases and J by 3 bases, and 11 bases separated the two germline ends. The CDR3 sequence is CASSVDSLYEQYF. For the CDR3, the DNA is TGTGCCAGCAGCGTCGACAGTCTCTACGAGCAGTACTTC.

Only a few counts were recorded for this clone. The V call is TRBV28, the J call TRBJ2-5; 8 bases are shared with TRBD2. V shed 5 bases and J 5 bases; nucleotides not matched to a gene: 13. Germline CDR1 MDHEN, CDR2 SYDVKM. The CDR3 sequence is 16 residues long. The CDR3 is CASSAGGGAGEETQYF. The CDR3 nucleotides read TGTGCCAGCAGTGCGGGAGGTGGCGCGGGAGAGGAGACCCAGTACTTC.

The chain is built from TRBV6-1 and TRBJ1-6; tentative D call: TRBD1 (5 bases). The CDR3 spans 15 residues. The ends were cut back, 5 bases at V and 9 bases at J, with 17 bases in the middle. The germline gives CDR1 MNHNS, CDR2 SASEGT. The CDR3 sequence is CASSRGDSESSPLHF. The CDR3 nucleotides are TGTGCCAGCAGTCGGGGGGATTCAGAGAGTTCACCCCTCCACTTT.

This clone was seen a handful of times. The rearrangement uses TRBV5-1 and TRBJ2-5; TRBD2 is a possible D gene (8 bases). Trimming pared 4 bases from V and 4 bases from J, leaving 20 bases between. This CDR3 has 16 residues. Looked up from germline, CDR1 is SGHRS and CDR2 is YFSETQ. The chain's CDR3 is CASSPGGRGRGETQYF. CDR3 nucleotide sequence: TGCGCCAGCAGCCCGGGAGGGAGGGGGCGAGGAGAGACCCAGTACTTC.

This CDR3 reads CASSLVAGVTSYNEQFF. CDR3 DNA: TGTGCCAGCAGCTTAGTAGCGGGGGTAACATCCTACAATGAGCAGTTCTTC. This chain connects TRBV7-9 to TRBJ2-1; 9 positions agree with TRBD2. The V segment lost 1 base and the J segment 1 base; nucleotides outside the gene matches: 5. Per germline, CDR1 SEHNR and CDR2 FQNEAQ (reference sequence). The CDR3 length is 17 residues.

This chain connects TRBV28 to TRBJ2-7; 8 bases fit TRBD1. CDR3 size: 13 residues. Germline CDR1 MDHEN, CDR2 SYDVKM. Germline trimming cut 8 bases from V and 6 bases from J; bases unmatched to any gene: 9. The DNA for the CDR3 is TGTGCCAGCCGGGCAGGGGGCACGGGCGAGCAGTACTTC. Its protein product is CASRAGGTGEQYF.

The rearrangement joins TRBV7-8 to TRBJ2-7; 9 bases agree with TRBD1. CDR1 is SGHVS and CDR2 is FQNEAQ in the germline V gene. Trimming took 2 bases from V and 2 from J; bases not matched to a gene: 1. CDR3 length: 14 residues. CDR3 sequence: CASSLNRGPYEQYF. The CDR3 DNA is TGTGCCAGCAGCTTAAACAGGGGGCCCTACGAGCAGTACTTC.

The chain links TRBV5-1 to TRBJ2-2, with D possibly TRBD2 on 5 matching bases. Germline V CDR1 and CDR2: SGHRS, YFSETQ. The CDR3 totals 14 residues. Trimming stripped 5 bases from V and 2 bases from J, with 10 bases between. CDR3 coding DNA: TGCGCCAGCAGGGACTCCGTTAACACCGGGGAGCTGTTTTTT. It translates to CASRDSVNTGELFF.

This clone has a handful of counts. J is TRBJ2-7 and V is TRBV14, with 10 positions matching TRBD2. The CDR3 covers 16 residues. The V gene end was trimmed by 5 bases and the J gene end by 2 bases; junction bases not matched to a gene: 9. In germline, CDR1 is SGHDN, CDR2 FVKESK. CDR3 nucleotides: TGTGCCAGCAGCGACGAGGGGAGCGGGAGGGCCTACGAGCAGTACTTC. Residues: CASSDEGSGRAYEQYF.

The chain joins TRBV19 to TRBJ2-7; 7 bases agree with TRBD2. V lost 4 bases to trimming and J lost 4 bases; unmatched junction nucleotides: 7. The CDR3 covers 14 residues. Per germline, CDR1 LNHDA and CDR2 SQIVND (reference sequence). As DNA, the CDR3 is TGTGCCAGTAGTACTCCGGGAGGTCCGTACGAGCAGTACTTC. This sequence encodes CASSTPGGPYEQYF.

The chain has TRBV9 and TRBJ2-5, with a tentative D call TRBD2 (6 bases). This CDR3 has 15 amino acids. CDR1 is SGDLS, CDR2 YYNGEE, per germline. V was cut by 0 bases and J by 5 bases, with 14 bases left in between. This CDR3 is CASSVVQGGVETQYF. CDR3 bases: TGTGCCAGCAGCGTAGTCCAGGGAGGTGTGGAGACCCAGTACTTC.